This entry lists 28 T cell receptor beta chains sequenced from one sample in a study of blood T cell repertoires in COVID-19. Produced via immunoSEQ multiplex PCR; TCRdb's table is partial and in-frame only. The table has 400,000 or so clones, approximately 90% seen once; the top ten hold 0.8% to 0.9%. Sequencing used peripheral blood. The source is a man in his late teens or twenties with COVID-19, enrolled during active disease.

The chain carries TRBV7-8 and TRBJ2-5; D is uncertain. Germline-derived CDR1 and CDR2 are SGHVS and FQNEAQ. CDR3 length: 13 residues. Trimming cost V 5 bases and J 5 bases, with 12 bases left between them. Here the CDR3 reads CASSIATWETQYF. CDR3 DNA: TGTGCCAGCAGCATTGCTACGTGGGAGACCCAGTACTTC.

The rearrangement links TRBV9 to TRBJ2-2; TRBD2 agrees at 9 bases. This CDR3 is built from 16 residues. With 0 bases clipped from V and 4 bases from J, the junction kept 4 bases outside the gene matches. Per germline, CDR1 SGDLS and CDR2 YYNGEE. CDR3 protein: CASSVAREGPTGELFF. The CDR3 nucleotides are TGTGCCAGCAGCGTAGCGCGGGAGGGCCCCACCGGGGAGCTGTTTTTT.

In regard to this clone: The sample has other DNA sequences that encode this CDR3 too. The chain links TRBV9 to TRBJ2-7; no reliable D call. The CDR3 extends over 14 amino acids. V was clipped by 0 bases and J by 3 bases, with 10 bases between them. Germline CDR1 is SGDLS and CDR2 is YYNGEE. CDR3 loop: CASSVAGDLYEQYF. In DNA, the CDR3 is TGTGCCAGCAGCGTAGCCGGAGATCTCTACGAGCAGTACTTC. Drawing the rest from reference TRBV9 and TRBJ2-7, the complete variable domain is DSGVTQTPKHLITATGQRVTLRCSPRSGDLSVYWYQQSLDQGLQFLIQYYNGEERAKGNILERFSAQQFPDLHSELNLSSLELGDSALYFCASSVAGDLYEQYFGPGTRLTVT.

This clone showed up just once. The chain joins TRBV4-2 to TRBJ2-3; 10 bases align to TRBD2. Germline values: CDR1 LGHNA, CDR2 YNFKEQ. CDR3 length: 16 residues. V shed 1 base, J shed 2 bases, and the junction held 3 bases outside the gene matches. CDR3 DNA sequence: TGTGCCAGCAGCCAAGGAGCGGGGGGGAACACAGATACGCAGTATTTT. It is translated as CASSQGAGGNTDTQYF.

This sequence joins TRBV2 and TRBJ1-6; D not certain. V was trimmed by 4 bases and J by 8 bases, leaving 9 bases between them. The length of the CDR3 is 13 residues. CDR1 is SNHLY and CDR2 is FYNNEI in the germline V gene. The CDR3 DNA reads as TGTGCCAGCAGTGCAGTGGACTATTCACCCCTCCACTTT. Its protein is CASSAVDYSPLHF.

J is TRBJ2-7 and V is TRBV10-1; TRBD2 aligns across 9 bases. Germline V gives CDR1 WNHNN, CDR2 SYGVQD (reference sequence). The length of the CDR3 is 14 residues. J was trimmed by 3 bases and V by 0 bases; bases with no gene match: 0. CDR3 region: CASSESTSGYEQYF. DNA of the CDR3: TGCGCCAGCAGTGAGTCGACTAGCGGCTACGAGCAGTACTTC.

The genes are TRBV3-1 (or the pseudogene TRBV3-2) and TRBJ1-2; TRBD1 might be the D (6 bases). This CDR3 comprises 17 residues. Germline loops: CDR1 LGHDT, CDR2 YNNKEL (reference sequence). V was clipped by 2 bases and J by 3 bases, with 19 bases between them. CDR3 sequence reads: CASSQRGGTLRDYGYTF. CDR3 nucleotides: TGTGCCAGCAGCCAACGGGGAGGGACACTGCGAGACTATGGCTACACCTTC.

This chain links TRBV21-1 with TRBJ1-1; the listed D gene, TRBD1, was not tested against the DNA. TRBV21-1 is given as a pseudogene. This CDR3 comprises 11 residues. The CDR3 DNA reads as TGTGCCAGCCACAAGAACACTGAAGCTTTCTTT. This sequence encodes CASHKNTEAFF.

This chain uses TRBV11-3 with TRBJ2-5; a possible D gene is TRBD1 (6 bases). Germline CDR1 and CDR2: SGHNT and YENEEA. V was pared by 0 bases and J by 2 bases, with 13 bases between. This CDR3 is 16 amino acids long. Written as DNA, the CDR3 is TGTGCCAGCAGCTTAGATGGGCCAGGGGAACAAGAGACCCAGTACTTC. This sequence encodes CASSLDGPGEQETQYF.

The CDR3 protein is CASNNFGNHNSPLHF. The CDR3 coding sequence is TGTGCCAGTAACAACTTCGGGAACCATAATTCACCCCTCCACTTT. The V and J genes are TRBV19 and TRBJ1-6; no clear D. Germline V gene sequence: CDR1 LNHDA, CDR2 SQIVND (reference sequence). CDR3 length equals 15 residues. Trimming pared 7 bases from V and 5 bases from J, leaving 15 bases between.

The chain combines TRBV9 with TRBJ2-2; 9 positions agree with TRBD2. Losses at the gene ends were 3 bases for V and 8 bases for J; bases not matched to a gene: 8. The V gene's germline CDR1 is SGDLS and CDR2 YYNGEE. CDR3 length: 15 amino acids. CDR3 sequence: CASSAAGGQQGELFF. Here the CDR3 DNA reads TGTGCCAGCAGCGCGGCGGGAGGGCAACAGGGGGAGCTGTTTTTT. Together with reference TRBV9 and TRBJ2-2, the CDR3 gives the full variable domain: DSGVTQTPKHLITATGQRVTLRCSPRSGDLSVYWYQQSLDQGLQFLIQYYNGEERAKGNILERFSAQQFPDLHSELNLSSLELGDSALYFCASSAAGGQQGELFFGEGSRLTVL.

This clone was observed a few times. The CDR3 DNA reads TGCAGTGCTAGTGACAGGGGAAGCAATCAGCCCCAGCATTTT. Protein: CSASDRGSNQPQHF. V is TRBV20-1 and J is TRBJ1-5; 8 bases line up with TRBD1. CDR1 is DFQATT, CDR2 SNEGSKA, per germline (reference sequence). The CDR3 contains 14 residues. Trimming removed 3 bases from V and 1 base from J; junction bases left unmatched: 2.

V usage is TRBV19 and J usage is TRBJ2-1; 8 bases align to TRBD2. Trimming cost V 10 bases and J 0 bases; bases outside gene matches: 20. CDR1 LNHDA and CDR2 SQIVND come from the germline V gene (reference sequence). This CDR3 has 19 residues. This CDR3 reads CATNIPHGRGATSYNEQFF. CDR3 coding DNA: TGTGCCACCAATATCCCCCACGGGCGGGGGGCGACCTCCTACAATGAGCAGTTCTTC.

J is TRBJ2-1 and V is TRBV11-2, with 11 nucleotides matching TRBD2. Germline CDR1 is SGHAT and CDR2 is FQNNGV. The CDR3 covers 15 residues. The V gene end was trimmed by 5 bases and the J gene end by 5 bases; junction bases not matched to a gene: 5. CDR3 nucleotide sequence: TGTGCCAGCAGCCTCGGGACTAGCGGAGACAATGAGCAGTTCTTC. Its protein product is CASSLGTSGDNEQFF.

The J gene is TRBJ2-2, the V gene TRBV19, with D uncertain. The CDR3 loop spans 17 amino acids. The germline V gene encodes CDR1 LNHDA and CDR2 SQIVND (reference sequence). Trimming took 3 bases from V and 6 from J, leaving 20 bases between them. Here the CDR3 reads CASSINRDPVTPGELFF. The DNA of the CDR3 is TGTGCCAGTAGTATCAATCGAGACCCAGTGACACCCGGGGAGCTGTTTTTT.

The rearrangement uses TRBV6-6 and TRBJ2-4; a weak D match, TRBD1 (5 bases). The CDR3 runs to 15 residues. Deletions cut 2 bases from V and 3 bases from J, with 11 bases between. Per germline, CDR1 MNHNY and CDR2 SVGAGI (reference sequence). The CDR3 protein is CASSYPGLGKNIQYF. DNA for the CDR3: TGTGCCAGCAGTTACCCAGGGTTGGGCAAAAACATTCAGTACTTC.

The chain employs TRBV5-1 and TRBJ1-5; TRBD1 is a possible D gene (6 bases). Germline V gene data show CDR1 as SGHRS and CDR2 as YFSETQ. This CDR3 comprises 16 residues. The V end was cut by 0 bases, the J end by 0 bases, with 10 bases between. The chain's CDR3 is CASSLGGGHSNQPQHF. The CDR3 DNA sequence: TGCGCCAGCAGCTTGGGTGGGGGCCATAGCAATCAGCCCCAGCATTTT.

In DNA, the CDR3 is TGCGCCAGCAGCTTGGAGACAGCGTCCTCTGGAAACACCATATATTTT. Translating gives CASSLETASSGNTIYF. The chain recombines TRBV5-1 with TRBJ1-3; a possible D gene is TRBD1 (5 bases). The CDR3 extends over 16 amino acids. The ends were cut back, 0 bases at V and 0 bases at J, with 10 bases in the middle. The germline gives CDR1 SGHRS, CDR2 YFSETQ.

The chain employs TRBV7-8 and TRBJ2-1; D possibly corresponds to TRBD2 (6 bases). The CDR3 runs 15 residues. Germline V gives CDR1 SGHVS, CDR2 FQNEAQ. The V end was cut by 1 base, the J end by 9 bases, with 16 bases between. The CDR3 reads CASSLGRGLYGEQFF. The DNA for the CDR3 is TGTGCCAGCAGCTTAGGCCGGGGACTGTACGGTGAGCAGTTCTTC.

The rearrangement joins TRBV5-4 to TRBJ2-7, with no clear D. CDR3 length equals 14 residues. The V end lost 1 base, the J end lost 5 bases, and 13 bases lay between the germline ends. Germline-derived CDR1 and CDR2 are SGHNT and YYREEE (reference sequence). This chain's CDR3 is CASSLPGGVHEQYF. CDR3 DNA: TGTGCCAGCAGCTTGCCGGGTGGAGTCCACGAGCAGTACTTC.

The genes are TRBV29-1 and TRBJ2-3, with a possible D match to TRBD2 (7 bases). In germline, CDR1 is SQVTM, CDR2 ANQGSEA. This CDR3 has 13 amino acids. V lost 8 bases to trimming and J lost 5 bases, with 17 bases between them. CDR3 bases: TGCAGCTTGAGGGGGACTACCAAAGATACGCAGTATTTT. Translating it yields CSLRGTTKDTQYF.

This chain connects TRBV27 to TRBJ1-2; 8 bases align to TRBD1. V lost 2 bases and J lost 7; bases outside the gene matches: 6. Germline CDR1 MNHEY, CDR2 SMNVEV (reference sequence). This CDR3 has 14 residues. The CDR3 bases are TGTGCCAGCAGTTTACGTCAGGGGGCGCTTGGCTACACCTTC. Residues: CASSLRQGALGYTF.

V gene TRBV6-1 combines with J gene TRBJ2-5; D is ambiguous. The V gene lost 2 bases and the J gene lost 2 bases, with 9 bases spanning the gap. The length of the CDR3 is 14 residues. CDR1 and CDR2 (germline): MNHNS, SASEGT. The chain's CDR3 is CASSEIPFQETQYF. The CDR3 DNA reads TGTGCCAGCAGTGAAATCCCCTTTCAAGAGACCCAGTACTTC.

The J gene is TRBJ2-6, the V gene TRBV5-1; weak D call: TRBD1 (6 bases). The V gene lost 5 bases and the J gene lost 5 bases, with 23 bases spanning the gap. The CDR3 totals 18 residues. CDR1 SGHRS and CDR2 YFSETQ come from the germline V gene. The DNA of the CDR3 is TGCGCCAGCAGACCGGGGTTGGACAGCAATAGCCGGGCCAACGTCCTGACTTTC. The encoded protein is CASRPGLDSNSRANVLTF.

The genes are TRBV6-2 or TRBV6-3 and TRBJ2-7; 7 nucleotides agree with TRBD1. V shed 6 bases, J shed 2 bases, and the junction held 1 base outside the gene matches. The CDR3 runs to 12 residues. The germline gives CDR1 MNHEY, CDR2 SVGEGT. DNA for the CDR3: TGTGCCAGCAGCGGACAGGCCTACGAGCAGTACTTC. Amino acids: CASSGQAYEQYF.

The CDR3 protein is CASSEASGTYEQYF. The CDR3, as DNA: TGTGCCAGCAGTGAAGCGTCGGGGACTTACGAGCAGTACTTC. The chain is built from TRBV2 and TRBJ2-7, with D maybe TRBD2 (6 bases). The CDR3 runs 14 residues. CDR1 and CDR2 (germline): SNHLY, FYNNEI. Trimming shortened V by 0 bases and J by 4 bases, and 10 bases separated the two germline ends.

This clone was recorded once. This rearrangement joins TRBV5-8 to TRBJ1-5; D uncertain. This CDR3 has 18 amino acids. Per the germline V gene, CDR1 is SGHTS and CDR2 is YDEGEE. Trimming pared 7 bases from V and 1 base from J, leaving 24 bases between. This CDR3 is CASRGLGISNPSNQPQHF. DNA for the CDR3: TGTGCCAGCCGCGGACTAGGGATATCTAACCCCAGCAATCAGCCCCAGCATTTT.

V usage is TRBV29-1 and J usage is TRBJ2-3; the match to TRBD2 covers 7 bases. Germline trimming cut 6 bases from V and 6 bases from J; bases unmatched to any gene: 12. CDR3 length equals 14 residues. Germline V lookup: CDR1 SQVTM, CDR2 ANQGSEA. DNA for the CDR3: TGCAGCGTAGCGGGGAGACAGACATCCGATACGCAGTATTTT. Amino acid sequence: CSVAGRQTSDTQYF.